These 23 T cell receptor beta chains came from one sample sequenced in a study of CD8 T cells in ankylosing spondylitis. Study-wide points: Apparently characteristic of ankylosing spondylitis blood was a TCR beta motif (eight highly homologous variants).

TCRdb reprocessed the 5' RACE reads with MiXCR, giving one entry per CDR3 protein. The data contain just under 550,000 distinct CDR3 sequences, about 12% of them singletons. These receptors lack a known antigen. Sequencing was performed on blood, either unsorted or a sorted T cell fraction (not recorded which). The receptors were gathered from a male donor with ankylosing spondylitis.

This clonotype appeared many times. J is TRBJ1-5 and V is TRBV12-3 or TRBV12-4; D is unresolved. Trimming removed 4 bases from V and 3 bases from J, with 7 bases in between. There are 13 residues in the CDR3. CDR3 coding DNA: TGTGCCAGCAGTTCCCCCTCCAATCAGCCCCAGCATTTT. Its protein product is CASSSPSNQPQHF.

The chain employs TRBV11-2 and TRBJ2-3; D may be TRBD1 (6 bases). Germline V gene sequence: CDR1 SGHAT, CDR2 FQNNGV. CDR3 length equals 16 residues. V dropped 3 bases and J dropped 2 bases, with 15 bases sitting between them. DNA for the CDR3: TGTGCCAGCAGCTTTAGCGACAGGTCCTTCACAGATACGCAGTATTTT. Its protein is CASSFSDRSFTDTQYF. Based on the CDR3 plus reference TRBV11-2 and TRBJ2-3, the full variable domain is EAGVAQSPRYKIIEKRQSVAFWCNPISGHATLYWYQQILGQGPKLLIQFQNNGVVDDSQLPKDRFSAERLKGVDSTLKIQPAKLEDSAVYLCASSFSDRSFTDTQYFGPGTRLTVL.

V is TRBV5-5 and J is TRBJ2-4, with 9 bases aligning to TRBD2. The CDR3 runs 18 residues. Germline assignment: CDR1 SGHKS and CDR2 YYEKEE (reference sequence). V was pared by 0 bases and J by 2 bases, with 9 bases of the junction left unmatched. The CDR3 DNA follows: TGTGCCAGCAGCTTGGTGGCTAGCGGGATGGATACCAAAAACATTCAGTACTTC. It yields the protein CASSLVASGMDTKNIQYF.

This clonotype was counted many times. V usage is TRBV3-1 and J usage is TRBJ2-6; D perhaps matches TRBD1 (6 bases). Trimming shortened V by 8 bases and J by 0 bases, and 17 bases separated the two germline ends. The CDR3 has 17 amino acids. Per the germline V gene, CDR1 is LGHDT and CDR2 is YNNKEL (reference sequence). In DNA, the CDR3 is TGTGCCAGCCAAAGGGGACAACTTCACTCTGGGGCCAACGTCCTGACTTTC. Protein sequence: CASQRGQLHSGANVLTF.

This clonotype has just a few counts. The chain employs TRBV20-1 and TRBJ2-2, with 9 bases matching TRBD2. This CDR3 spans 12 amino acids. The germline V gene encodes CDR1 DFQATT and CDR2 SNEGSKA (reference sequence). The junction had 2 bases not matched to a gene; V was cut back by 6 bases and J by 6 bases. The CDR3: CSAERGAGELFF. The CDR3 coding sequence is TGCAGTGCGGAGCGGGGGGCCGGGGAGCTGTTTTTT.

This clonotype occurred a few times. The J gene is TRBJ2-1, the V gene TRBV7-9; D is unclear. CDR3 size: 13 residues. Germline V gene lookup returns CDR1 SEHNR and CDR2 FQNEAQ (reference sequence). V was cut by 8 bases and J by 7 bases, with 15 bases left in between. The CDR3 here is CASVGLEQNEQFF. The CDR3 DNA is TGTGCCAGCGTTGGGCTAGAACAAAATGAGCAGTTCTTC.

A few counts support this clonotype. J is TRBJ1-4 and V is TRBV7-9, with 8 bases fitting TRBD1. The J segment lost 0 bases and the V segment lost 1 base, leaving 4 bases of the junction unmatched. The V gene's germline CDR1 is SEHNR and CDR2 FQNEAQ (reference sequence). The CDR3 runs 17 residues. CDR3 protein: CASSLGTGTATNEKLFF. The CDR3 DNA reads as TGTGCCAGCAGCTTAGGGACAGGGACCGCAACTAATGAAAAACTGTTTTTT.

This clonotype was found a few times. V is TRBV7-9 and J is TRBJ1-4; D may be TRBD1 (6 bases). Per the germline V gene, CDR1 is SEHNR and CDR2 is FQNEAQ (reference sequence). V dropped 3 bases and J dropped 5 bases, with 13 bases sitting between them. The CDR3 is 15 residues long. CDR3 in DNA: TGTGCCAGCAGCTTGGTCCAGGGGCCCAATGAAAAACTGTTTTTT. It is translated as CASSLVQGPNEKLFF.

This clonotype appeared many times. The chain recombines TRBV12-3 or TRBV12-4 with TRBJ1-1; D unclear. Deletions cut 6 bases from V and 2 bases from J, with 7 bases between. This CDR3 is 12 amino acids long. CDR3 region: CASRITNTEAFF. In DNA, the CDR3 is TGTGCCAGCAGAATAACAAACACTGAAGCTTTCTTT.

Comment on this clonotype: The junction differs from germline at one of its ends, possibly a read error. The chain recombines TRBV2 with TRBJ1-5; 9 nucleotides match TRBD1. CDR1 and CDR2 (germline): SNHLY, FYNNEI. There are 15 residues in the CDR3. The CDR3 sequence is CGSREFGTGHQPQHF. The CDR3 DNA reads as TGTGGCAGCAGAGAATTCGGGACAGGGCATCAGCCCCAGCATTTT.

This clonotype appeared a few times. This sequence joins TRBV5-5 and TRBJ2-1, with no clear D. Trimming removed 0 bases from V and 5 bases from J, with 9 bases in between. Per germline, CDR1 SGHKS and CDR2 YYEKEE (reference sequence). The CDR3 extends over 14 amino acids. The CDR3 DNA reads as TGTGCCAGCAGCTTGGCCTCAGAAAACAATGAGCAGTTCTTC. It translates to CASSLASENNEQFF.

V is TRBV6-2 or TRBV6-3 and J is TRBJ2-5; tentatively, D is TRBD2 (5 bases). The V gene's germline CDR1 is MNHEY and CDR2 SVGEGT. The CDR3 is 13 amino acids. V was clipped by 6 bases and J by 9 bases, with 17 bases between them. The CDR3 nucleotides are TGTGCCAGCAGCCAAGACCGTCCGGGGTCCCAGTACTTC. As protein: CASSQDRPGSQYF.

The chain links TRBV12-3 or TRBV12-4 to TRBJ2-7; 9 bases match TRBD1. V dropped 5 bases and J dropped 5; count of bases not matched to a gene: 7. This CDR3 is built from 14 residues. The CDR3 DNA is TGTGCCAGCAGTACAGGGGGCAAGTCCCACGAGCAGTACTTC. Residues: CASSTGGKSHEQYF.

The sample holds a few counts of this clonotype. J is TRBJ1-2 and V is TRBV5-1; the D is unclear. Germline loops: CDR1 SGHRS, CDR2 YFSETQ. The CDR3 length is 14 residues. V lost 3 bases, J lost 2 bases, and 11 bases lay in between. The CDR3 coding sequence is TGCGCCAGCAGCTGGTCTACCCAGAACTATGGCTACACCTTC. This encodes CASSWSTQNYGYTF. Supplemented by reference TRBV5-1 and TRBJ1-2, the full variable domain reads KAGVTQTPRYLIKTRGQQVTLSCSPISGHRSVSWYQQTPGQGLQFLFEYFSETQRNKGNFPGRFSGRQFSNSRSEMNVSTLELGDSALYLCASSWSTQNYGYTFGSGTRLTVV.

A remark on this clonotype: A much larger clone differs from this one at a single base, so this may be a read error. This chain links TRBV4-2 with TRBJ2-5, with D possibly TRBD1 on 5 matching bases. Germline assignment: CDR1 LGHNA and CDR2 YNFKEQ. The CDR3 is made up of 14 amino acids. V was clipped by 0 bases and J by 0 bases, with 5 bases between them. DNA for the CDR3: TGTGCCAGCAGCCAAGAACAGGACCAAGAGACCCAGTACTTC. This sequence encodes CASSQEQDQETQYF.

This clonotype showed up many times. This chain uses TRBV10-3 with TRBJ1-1; a weak D match, TRBD1 (6 bases). The CDR3 runs to 14 residues. V dropped 3 bases and J dropped 2 bases, with 10 bases sitting between them. The germline CDR1 and CDR2 sequences are ENHRY and SYGVKD. This CDR3 is CAISEQGKNTEAFF. CDR3 DNA: TGTGCCATCAGTGAACAGGGTAAAAACACTGAAGCTTTCTTT.

This clonotype appeared a few times. The V call is TRBV14, the J call TRBJ1-4; 8 nucleotides line up with TRBD1. V lost 3 bases and J lost 1; bases outside the gene matches: 7. Germline V gene lookup returns CDR1 SGHDN and CDR2 FVKESK. The CDR3 spans 17 residues. CDR3 sequence (DNA): TGTGCCAGCAGCCACCGACAGGGGCGGGGAACTAATGAAAAACTGTTTTTT. This sequence encodes CASSHRQGRGTNEKLFF.

This clonotype was observed at least ten times. V and J are TRBV5-1 and TRBJ2-5; the D gene is possibly TRBD2 (5 bases). Germline loops: CDR1 SGHRS, CDR2 YFSETQ. V lost 3 bases and J lost 4, with 13 bases in between. The CDR3 spans 14 residues. DNA of the CDR3: TGCGCCAGCAGCTCAGTGGGCGAGGGAGAGACCCAGTACTTC. It yields the protein CASSSVGEGETQYF. Full variable domain (outside the CDR3, taken from reference TRBV5-1 and TRBJ2-5): KAGVTQTPRYLIKTRGQQVTLSCSPISGHRSVSWYQQTPGQGLQFLFEYFSETQRNKGNFPGRFSGRQFSNSRSEMNVSTLELGDSALYLCASSSVGEGETQYFGPGTRLLVL.

This clonotype was observed a handful of times. The chain links TRBV6-5 to TRBJ2-3; a possible D gene is TRBD2 (6 bases). V was clipped by 0 bases and J by 3 bases, with 13 bases between them. Germline-derived CDR1 and CDR2 are MNHEY and SVGAGI. This CDR3 has 16 residues. CDR3 region: CASSYSGGAGTDTQYF. CDR3 nucleotide sequence: TGTGCCAGCAGTTACTCGGGGGGAGCAGGGACAGATACGCAGTATTTT.

In this sample, this clonotype turned up many times. The J gene is TRBJ1-3, the V gene TRBV12-3 or TRBV12-4; D not certain. Trimming took 5 bases from V and 4 from J, leaving 18 bases between them. The CDR3 spans 16 residues. CDR3 coding DNA: TGTGCCAGCAGTCCGGATCTGGCCAGTTGGGGAAACACCATATATTTT. This codes for CASSPDLASWGNTIYF.

The table lists this clonotype with a few counts. This chain connects TRBV24-1 to TRBJ1-5; perhaps TRBD1 as D (5 bases). Germline CDR1 KGHDR, CDR2 SFDVKD. This CDR3 has 12 amino acids. V gave up 4 bases and J gave up 7 bases, with 7 bases separating them. This CDR3 reads CATSEGGQPQHF. CDR3 coding DNA: TGTGCCACCAGTGAGGGGGGACAGCCCCAGCATTTT.

The chain is built from TRBV29-1 and TRBJ1-4, with no clear D. Trimming stripped 5 bases from V and 8 bases from J, with 9 bases between. This CDR3 has 11 amino acids. CDR1 SQVTM and CDR2 ANQGSEA come from the germline V gene. The DNA of the CDR3 is TGCAGCGTTACAAGGGAGGAAAAACTGTTTTTT. Residues: CSVTREEKLFF.

This clonotype was seen a few times. The chain links TRBV27 to TRBJ2-2; 11 positions agree with TRBD1. The CDR3 covers 15 residues. Germline V lookup: CDR1 MNHEY, CDR2 SMNVEV (reference sequence). With 5 bases clipped from V and 8 bases from J, the junction kept 7 bases outside the gene matches. DNA for the CDR3: TGTGCCAGCAGTCCCCGGACAGGGGGCCTTGGGGAGCTGTTTTTT. Amino acids: CASSPRTGGLGELFF.